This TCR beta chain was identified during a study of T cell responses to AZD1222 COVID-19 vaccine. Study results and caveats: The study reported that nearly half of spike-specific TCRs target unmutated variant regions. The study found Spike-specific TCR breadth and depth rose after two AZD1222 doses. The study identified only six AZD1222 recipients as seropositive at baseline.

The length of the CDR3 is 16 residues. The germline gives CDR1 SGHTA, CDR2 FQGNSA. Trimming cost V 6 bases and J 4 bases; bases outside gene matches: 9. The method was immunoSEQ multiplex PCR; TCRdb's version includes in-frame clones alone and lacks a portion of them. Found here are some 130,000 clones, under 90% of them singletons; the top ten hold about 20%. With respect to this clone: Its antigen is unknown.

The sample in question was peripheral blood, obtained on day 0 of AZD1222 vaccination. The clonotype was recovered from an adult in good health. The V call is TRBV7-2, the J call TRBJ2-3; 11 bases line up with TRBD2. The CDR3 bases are TGTGCCAGCAGAACCACTAGCGGGGGAGGGTCAGATACGCAGTATTTT. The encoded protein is CASRTTSGGGSDTQYF.